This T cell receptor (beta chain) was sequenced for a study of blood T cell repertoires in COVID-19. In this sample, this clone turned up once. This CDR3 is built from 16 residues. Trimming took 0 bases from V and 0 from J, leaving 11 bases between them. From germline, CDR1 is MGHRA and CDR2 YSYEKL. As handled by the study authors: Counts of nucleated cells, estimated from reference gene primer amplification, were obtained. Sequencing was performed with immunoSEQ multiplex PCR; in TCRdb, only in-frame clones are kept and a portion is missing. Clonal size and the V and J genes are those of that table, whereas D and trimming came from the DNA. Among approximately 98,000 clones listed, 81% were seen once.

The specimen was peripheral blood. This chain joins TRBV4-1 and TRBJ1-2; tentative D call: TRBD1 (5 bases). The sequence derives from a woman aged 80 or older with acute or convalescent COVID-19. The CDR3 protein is CASSQDSRQTNYGYTF. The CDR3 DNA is TGCGCCAGCAGCCAAGATTCGAGACAGACTAACTATGGCTACACCTTC.